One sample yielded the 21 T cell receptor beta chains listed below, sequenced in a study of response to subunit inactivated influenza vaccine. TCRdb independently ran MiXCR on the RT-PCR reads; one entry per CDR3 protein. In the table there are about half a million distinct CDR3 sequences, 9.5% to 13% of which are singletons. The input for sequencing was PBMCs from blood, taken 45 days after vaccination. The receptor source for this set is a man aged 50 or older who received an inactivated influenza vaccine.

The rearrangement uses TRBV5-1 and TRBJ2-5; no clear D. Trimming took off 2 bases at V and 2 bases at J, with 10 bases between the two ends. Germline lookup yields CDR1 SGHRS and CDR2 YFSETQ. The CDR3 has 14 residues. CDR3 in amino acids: CASSFPWQQETQYF. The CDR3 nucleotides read TGCGCCAGCAGCTTTCCATGGCAGCAAGAGACCCAGTACTTC.

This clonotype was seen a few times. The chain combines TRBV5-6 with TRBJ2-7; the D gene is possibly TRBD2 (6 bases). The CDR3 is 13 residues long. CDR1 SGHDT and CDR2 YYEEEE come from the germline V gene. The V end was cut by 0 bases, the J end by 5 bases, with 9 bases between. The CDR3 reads CASSLAWEDEQYF. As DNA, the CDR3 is TGTGCCAGCAGCTTGGCGTGGGAGGACGAGCAGTACTTC.

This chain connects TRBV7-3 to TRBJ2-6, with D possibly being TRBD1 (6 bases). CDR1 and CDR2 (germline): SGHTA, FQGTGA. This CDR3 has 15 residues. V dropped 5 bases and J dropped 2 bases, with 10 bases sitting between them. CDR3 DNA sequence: TGTGCCAGCAGCCCCGGGGACACTGGGGCCAACGTCCTGACTTTC. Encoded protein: CASSPGDTGANVLTF. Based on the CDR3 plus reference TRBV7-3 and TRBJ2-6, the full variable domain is GAGVSQTPSNKVTEKGKYVELRCDPISGHTALYWYRQSLGQGPEFLIYFQGTGAADDSGLPNDRFFAVRPEGSVSTLKIQRTERGDSAVYLCASSPGDTGANVLTFGAGSRLTVL.

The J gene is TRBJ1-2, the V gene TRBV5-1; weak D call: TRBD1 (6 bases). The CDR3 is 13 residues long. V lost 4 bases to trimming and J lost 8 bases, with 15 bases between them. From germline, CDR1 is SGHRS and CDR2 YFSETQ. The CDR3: CASSLAPTGGYTF. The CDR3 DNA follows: TGCGCCAGCAGCCTCGCCCCGACAGGAGGCTACACCTTC.

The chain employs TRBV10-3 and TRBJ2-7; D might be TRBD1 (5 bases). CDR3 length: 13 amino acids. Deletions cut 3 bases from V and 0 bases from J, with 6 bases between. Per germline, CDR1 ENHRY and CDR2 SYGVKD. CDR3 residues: CAISDRVSYEQYF. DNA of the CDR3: TGTGCCATCAGTGACAGGGTCTCCTACGAGCAGTACTTC.

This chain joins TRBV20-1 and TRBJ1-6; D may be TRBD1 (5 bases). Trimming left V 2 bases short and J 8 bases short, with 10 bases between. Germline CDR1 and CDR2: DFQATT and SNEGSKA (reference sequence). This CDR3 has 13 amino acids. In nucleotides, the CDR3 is TGCAGTGCTAGATCCAGGGCCGATTCACCCCTCCACTTT. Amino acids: CSARSRADSPLHF.

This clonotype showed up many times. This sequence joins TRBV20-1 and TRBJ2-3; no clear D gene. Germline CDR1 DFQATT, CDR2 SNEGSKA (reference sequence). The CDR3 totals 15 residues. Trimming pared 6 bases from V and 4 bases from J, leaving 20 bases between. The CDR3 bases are TGCAGTGCCCCCGGACGGCCTGGGGTCCCAGATACGCAGTATTTT. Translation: CSAPGRPGVPDTQYF.

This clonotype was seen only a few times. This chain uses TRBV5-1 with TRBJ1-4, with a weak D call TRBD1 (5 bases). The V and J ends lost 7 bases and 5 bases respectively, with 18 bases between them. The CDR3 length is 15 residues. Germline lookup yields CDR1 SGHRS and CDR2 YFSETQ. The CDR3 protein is CASAPLGHQNEKLFF. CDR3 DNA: TGCGCCAGCGCCCCCCTAGGACACCAGAATGAAAAACTGTTTTTT.

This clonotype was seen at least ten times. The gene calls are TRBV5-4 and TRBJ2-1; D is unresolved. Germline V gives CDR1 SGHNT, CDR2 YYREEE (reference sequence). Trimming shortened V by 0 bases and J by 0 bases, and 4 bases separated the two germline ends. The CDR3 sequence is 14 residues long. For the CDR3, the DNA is TGTGCCAGCAGCTTGGACCGCTCCTACAATGAGCAGTTCTTC. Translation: CASSLDRSYNEQFF.

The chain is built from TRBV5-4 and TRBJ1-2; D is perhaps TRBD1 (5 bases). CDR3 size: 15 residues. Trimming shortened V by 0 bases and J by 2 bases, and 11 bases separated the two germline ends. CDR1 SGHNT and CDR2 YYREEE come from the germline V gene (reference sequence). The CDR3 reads CASSLDQGRNYGYTF. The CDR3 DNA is TGTGCCAGCAGCTTGGATCAGGGACGGAACTATGGCTACACCTTC.

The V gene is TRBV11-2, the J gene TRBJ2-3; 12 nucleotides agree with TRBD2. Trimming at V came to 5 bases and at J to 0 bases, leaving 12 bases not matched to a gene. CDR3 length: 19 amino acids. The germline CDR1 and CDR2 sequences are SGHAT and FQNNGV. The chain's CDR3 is CASSALETSGSTSTDTQYF. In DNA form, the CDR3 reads TGTGCCAGCAGCGCCCTGGAGACTAGCGGGAGTACTAGCACAGATACGCAGTATTTT.

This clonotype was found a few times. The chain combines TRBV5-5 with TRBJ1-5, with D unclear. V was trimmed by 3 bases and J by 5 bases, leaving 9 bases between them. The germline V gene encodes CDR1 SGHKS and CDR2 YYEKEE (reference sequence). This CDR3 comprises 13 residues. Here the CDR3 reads CASSSDEDQPQHF. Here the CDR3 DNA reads TGTGCCAGCAGCTCCGACGAGGATCAGCCCCAGCATTTT. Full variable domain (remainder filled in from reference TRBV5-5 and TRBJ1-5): DAGVTQSPTHLIKTRGQQVTLRCSPISGHKSVSWYQQVLGQGPQFIFQYYEKEERGRGNFPDRFSARQFPNYSSELNVNALLLGDSALYLCASSSDEDQPQHFGDGTRLSIL.

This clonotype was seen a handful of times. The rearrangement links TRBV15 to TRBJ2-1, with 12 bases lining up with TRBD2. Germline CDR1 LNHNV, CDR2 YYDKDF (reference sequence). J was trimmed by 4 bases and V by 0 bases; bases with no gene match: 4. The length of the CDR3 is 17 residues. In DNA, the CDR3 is TGTGCCACCAGCAGAGACATCGGACTAGCGGGGTACAATGAGCAGTTCTTC. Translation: CATSRDIGLAGYNEQFF.

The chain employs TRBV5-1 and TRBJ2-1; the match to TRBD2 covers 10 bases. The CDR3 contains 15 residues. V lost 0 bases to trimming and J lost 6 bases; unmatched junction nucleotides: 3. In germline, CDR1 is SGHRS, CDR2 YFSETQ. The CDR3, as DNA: TGCGCCAGCAGCTTGGCTAGCGGGGGCCCCAATGAGCAGTTCTTC. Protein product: CASSLASGGPNEQFF.

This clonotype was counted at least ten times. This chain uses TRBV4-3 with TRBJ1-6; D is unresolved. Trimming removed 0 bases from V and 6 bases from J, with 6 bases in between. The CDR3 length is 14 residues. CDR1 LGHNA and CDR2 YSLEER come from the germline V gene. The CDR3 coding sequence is TGCGCCAGCAGCCAAGACCCGCTTAATTCACCCCTCCACTTT. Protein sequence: CASSQDPLNSPLHF.

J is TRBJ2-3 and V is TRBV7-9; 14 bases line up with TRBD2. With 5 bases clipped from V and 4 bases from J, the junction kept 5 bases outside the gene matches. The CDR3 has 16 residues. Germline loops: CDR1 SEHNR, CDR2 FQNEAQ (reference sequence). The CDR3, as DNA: TGTGCCAGCAGCACGACTAGCGGGGGGGTCTCAGATACGCAGTATTTT. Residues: CASSTTSGGVSDTQYF.

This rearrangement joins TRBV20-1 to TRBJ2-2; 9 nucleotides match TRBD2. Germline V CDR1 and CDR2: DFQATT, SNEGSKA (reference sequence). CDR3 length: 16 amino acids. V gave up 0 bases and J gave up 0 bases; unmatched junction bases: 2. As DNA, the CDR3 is TGCAGTGCTAGAGATCCTAGCGGGACGAACACCGGGGAGCTGTTTTTT. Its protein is CSARDPSGTNTGELFF.

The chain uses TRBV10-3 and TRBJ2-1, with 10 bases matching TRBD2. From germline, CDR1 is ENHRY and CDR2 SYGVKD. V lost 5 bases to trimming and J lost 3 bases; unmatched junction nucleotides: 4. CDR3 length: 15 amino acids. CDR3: CAISISGGDYNEQFF. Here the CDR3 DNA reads TGTGCCATCAGTATAAGCGGGGGGGACTACAATGAGCAGTTCTTC.

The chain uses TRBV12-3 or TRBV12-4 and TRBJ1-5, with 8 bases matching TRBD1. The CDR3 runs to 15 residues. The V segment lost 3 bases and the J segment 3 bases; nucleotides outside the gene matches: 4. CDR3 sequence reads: CASSLRTGNNQPQHF. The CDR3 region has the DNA TGTGCCAGCAGTTTGAGGACAGGGAACAATCAGCCCCAGCATTTT.

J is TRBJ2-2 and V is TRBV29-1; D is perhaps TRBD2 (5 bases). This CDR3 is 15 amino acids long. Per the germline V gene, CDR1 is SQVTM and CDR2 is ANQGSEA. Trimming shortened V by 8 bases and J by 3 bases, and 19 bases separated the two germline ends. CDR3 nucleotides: TGCAGCATCTCGACCGGCGGGCTCTACACCGGGGAGCTGTTTTTT. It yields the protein CSISTGGLYTGELFF.

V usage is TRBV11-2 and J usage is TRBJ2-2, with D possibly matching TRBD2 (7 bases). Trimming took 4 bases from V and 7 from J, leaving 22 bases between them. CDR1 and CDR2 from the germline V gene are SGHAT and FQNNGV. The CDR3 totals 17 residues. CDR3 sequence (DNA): TGTGCCAGCAGCTGGCCCCCCTGGGAGGGGGTTGGCGGGGAGCTGTTTTTT. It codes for CASSWPPWEGVGGELFF.